This entry lists 16 T cell receptor beta chains sequenced from one sample in a study of blood T cell repertoires in COVID-19. The protocol was immunoSEQ multiplex PCR, while the TCRdb copy is restricted to in-frame clones and leaves out a portion. The table shows 250,000 to 300,000 clones, with roughly 90% occurring only once. What was sequenced was PBMCs or T cells enriched from blood (not recorded which). All receptors derive from a woman in her 30s who had recovered from COVID-19.

J is TRBJ2-1 and V is TRBV7-2, with D possibly TRBD2 on 5 matching bases. The V end was cut by 4 bases, the J end by 4 bases, with 20 bases between. CDR3 size: 17 residues. CDR1 and CDR2 (germline): SGHTA, FQGNSA. CDR3 sequence reads: CASSSPVFGLKYNEQFF. The CDR3 region has the DNA TGTGCCAGCAGCTCACCAGTGTTCGGACTGAAATACAATGAGCAGTTCTTC.

This chain connects TRBV19 to TRBJ2-7; 7 bases are a match to TRBD1. Trimming cost V 5 bases and J 6 bases; bases outside gene matches: 10. The CDR3 sequence is 14 residues long. Germline-derived CDR1 and CDR2 are LNHDA and SQIVND (reference sequence). For the CDR3, the DNA is TGTGCCAGTAGTTCGAGGACAGGCACTAGCGAGCAGTACTTC. Translation gives CASSSRTGTSEQYF.

J is TRBJ1-1 and V is TRBV6-2 or TRBV6-3; D may be TRBD1 (6 bases). Per germline, CDR1 MNHEY and CDR2 SVGEGT. The CDR3 length is 14 residues. The ends were cut back, 6 bases at V and 4 bases at J, with 15 bases in the middle. This CDR3 is CASSPTGMVTEAFF. The DNA for the CDR3 is TGTGCCAGCAGCCCAACAGGGATGGTCACTGAAGCTTTCTTT.

The rearrangement uses TRBV12-3 or TRBV12-4 and TRBJ1-6; tentatively, D is TRBD1 (6 bases). V shed 5 bases and J shed 8 bases, with 10 bases lying between them. CDR3 length: 13 amino acids. The CDR3 spells CASSGPGDSPLHF. DNA of the CDR3: TGTGCCAGCAGTGGACCAGGGGATTCACCCCTCCACTTT.

The rearrangement uses TRBV27 and TRBJ2-1; 9 bases agree with TRBD1. J was trimmed by 9 bases and V by 2 bases; bases with no gene match: 8. Germline V CDR1 and CDR2: MNHEY, SMNVEV (reference sequence). The CDR3 totals 15 residues. The CDR3 is CASSLPGQGFGEQFF. CDR3 sequence (DNA): TGTGCCAGCAGTTTACCGGGACAGGGATTTGGTGAGCAGTTCTTC.

The chain uses TRBV12-3 or TRBV12-4 and TRBJ1-1; D ambiguous. CDR3 length equals 13 residues. With 3 bases removed from V and 1 base from J, the gap between germline ends came to 6 bases. CDR3 in DNA: TGTGCCAGCAGTTTTGCAGGGAACACTGAAGCTTTCTTT. This translates into CASSFAGNTEAFF.

This clone was found a few times. The gene calls are TRBV28 and TRBJ2-7; 7 bases match TRBD1. The CDR3 loop spans 11 amino acids. Germline assignment: CDR1 MDHEN and CDR2 SYDVKM. The CDR3 reads CVVRQGYEQYF. DNA for the CDR3: TGTGTAGTGAGACAGGGCTACGAGCAGTACTTC.

The V call is TRBV7-2, the J call TRBJ2-1; 10 positions match TRBD1. This CDR3 is built from 16 residues. V trimming: 3 bases; J trimming: 7 bases; junction bases outside the gene matches: 9. CDR1 SGHTA and CDR2 FQGNSA come from the germline V gene. CDR3: CASSFQTGGMRNEQFF. For the CDR3, the DNA is TGTGCCAGCAGCTTCCAGACAGGGGGCATGAGGAATGAGCAGTTCTTC. The full variable domain, with the rest looked up from reference TRBV7-2 and TRBJ2-1, is GAGVSQSPSNKVTEKGKDVELRCDPISGHTALYWYRQSLGQGLEFLIYFQGNSAPDKSGLPSDRFSAERTGGSVSTLTIQRTQQEDSAVYLCASSFQTGGMRNEQFFGPGTRLTVL.

This chain links TRBV6-5 with TRBJ2-2; D not resolved. Germline V CDR1 and CDR2: MNHEY, SVGAGI. This CDR3 has 13 residues. Deletions cut 8 bases from V and 0 bases from J, with 7 bases between. The CDR3 is CASGLANTGELFF. The DNA for the CDR3 is TGTGCCAGCGGCCTTGCGAACACCGGGGAGCTGTTTTTT.

The V and J genes are TRBV2 and TRBJ1-1; D gene unclear. Germline assignment: CDR1 SNHLY and CDR2 FYNNEI. The V and J ends lost 3 bases and 1 base respectively, with 15 bases between them. The CDR3 is 16 residues long. The CDR3 protein is CASSERSRGTNTEAFF. The CDR3 DNA reads as TGTGCCAGCAGTGAGCGAAGTCGGGGAACGAACACTGAAGCTTTCTTT.

The V call is TRBV19, the J call TRBJ1-5; tentatively, D is TRBD1 (5 bases). The CDR3 covers 16 residues. V dropped 3 bases and J dropped 1 base, with 13 bases sitting between them. Germline assignment: CDR1 LNHDA and CDR2 SQIVND (reference sequence). In nucleotides, the CDR3 is TGTGCCAGTAGTATGGTCAGGGTCCTAAGCAATCAGCCCCAGCATTTT. This sequence encodes CASSMVRVLSNQPQHF.

This chain joins TRBV28 and TRBJ2-3, with D possibly being TRBD2 (6 bases). The V gene lost 6 bases and the J gene lost 2 bases, with 15 bases spanning the gap. This CDR3 comprises 15 residues. Germline CDR1 is MDHEN and CDR2 is SYDVKM. In nucleotides, the CDR3 is TGTGCCAGCAGCGGACGGGAGTACGCCACAGATACGCAGTATTTT. As protein: CASSGREYATDTQYF. The full variable domain, in which reference TRBV28 and TRBJ2-3 provide the parts outside the CDR3, is DVKVTQSSRYLVKRTGEKVFLECVQDMDHENMFWYRQDPGLGLRLIYFSYDVKMKEKGDIPEGYSVSREKKERFSLILESASTNQTSMYLCASSGREYATDTQYFGPGTRLTVL.

This clone turned up a few times. V and J are TRBV27 and TRBJ2-1; TRBD2 aligns across 13 bases. V trimming: 4 bases; J trimming: 3 bases; junction bases outside the gene matches: 3. Germline V gene sequence: CDR1 MNHEY, CDR2 SMNVEV (reference sequence). The CDR3 extends over 16 amino acids. The CDR3 coding sequence is TGTGCCAGCAGTTCGCGGACTAGCGGGAGCTACAATGAGCAGTTCTTC. It encodes CASSSRTSGSYNEQFF.

The V gene is TRBV12-3 or TRBV12-4, the J gene TRBJ1-2; D might be TRBD1 (5 bases). Trimming stripped 7 bases from V and 11 bases from J, with 14 bases between. The CDR3 has 11 residues. CDR3 DNA sequence: TGTGCCAGCAACTCGGGACTTAAGTACACCTTC. Amino acids: CASNSGLKYTF.

The V gene is TRBV3-1 (or the pseudogene TRBV3-2), the J gene TRBJ2-2, with D possibly being TRBD2 (5 bases). The V gene's germline CDR1 is LGHDT and CDR2 YNNKEL (reference sequence). CDR3 size: 14 residues. V shed 1 base and J shed 7 bases, with 10 bases lying between them. Written as DNA, the CDR3 is TGTGCCAGCAGCCAAGCAGCGAGGGACGGGGAGCTGTTTTTT. It is translated as CASSQAARDGELFF.

This sequence joins TRBV19 and TRBJ1-4; a weak D match, TRBD1 (5 bases). The V end was cut by 5 bases, the J end by 0 bases, with 13 bases between. The CDR3 runs to 16 residues. Germline CDR1 and CDR2: LNHDA and SQIVND (reference sequence). In nucleotides, the CDR3 is TGTGCCAGTAGTCCCCTGCGGGGGGCAACTAATGAAAAACTGTTTTTT. Protein product: CASSPLRGATNEKLFF.